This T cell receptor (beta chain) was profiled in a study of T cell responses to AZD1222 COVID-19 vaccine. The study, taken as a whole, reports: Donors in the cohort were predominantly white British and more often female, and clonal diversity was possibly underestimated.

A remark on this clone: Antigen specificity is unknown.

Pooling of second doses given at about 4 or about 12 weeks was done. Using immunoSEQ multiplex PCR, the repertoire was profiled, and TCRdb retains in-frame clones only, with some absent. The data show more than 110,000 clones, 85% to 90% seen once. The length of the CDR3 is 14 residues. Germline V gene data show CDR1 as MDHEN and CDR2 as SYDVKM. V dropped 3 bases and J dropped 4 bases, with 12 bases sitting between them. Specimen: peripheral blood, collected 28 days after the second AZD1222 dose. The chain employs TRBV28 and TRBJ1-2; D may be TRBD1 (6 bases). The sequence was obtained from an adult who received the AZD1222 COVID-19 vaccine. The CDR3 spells CASSLADRLYGYTF. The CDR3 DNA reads TGTGCCAGCAGTTTGGCCGACAGGCTCTATGGCTACACCTTC.